These 19 T cell receptor beta chains were sequenced from one sample in a study of neoadjuvant nivolumab and ipilimumab in lung cancer. The assay was immunoSEQ multiplex PCR, and TCRdb's table has in-frame clones only and misses some. The sample has approximately 30,000 clones, 90% seen once; the top ten hold around 5%. Sequenced material: peripheral blood, taken after neoadjuvant nivolumab, alone or with ipilimumab, at or shortly before surgery. These TCRs come from an adult with non-small cell lung cancer.

This rearrangement joins TRBV11-2 to TRBJ1-1; 8 bases line up with TRBD1. V was pared by 4 bases and J by 5 bases, with 15 bases of the junction left unmatched. The germline V gene encodes CDR1 SGHAT and CDR2 FQNNGV. The CDR3 totals 17 residues. The CDR3 DNA is TGTGCCAGCAGCTCATCTCCGGACAGGGCCTTGTTGACTGAAGCTTTCTTT. The encoded protein is CASSSSPDRALLTEAFF.

The chain employs TRBV10-3 and TRBJ2-7, with TRBD1 matching 7 bases. The germline CDR1 and CDR2 sequences are ENHRY and SYGVKD. After removal of 11 bases from V and 6 bases from J, the junction contained 13 bases not matched to a gene. The CDR3 is 13 amino acids. The CDR3 nucleotides read TGTGCCGCCTCAAGGGACAGCCCCCTCGAGCAGTACTTC. Translation gives CAASRDSPLEQYF.

J is TRBJ2-7 and V is TRBV14; no clear D. CDR3 length equals 13 residues. The germline V gene has CDR1 SGHDN and CDR2 FVKESK. V shed 2 bases and J shed 3 bases, with 8 bases lying between them. The CDR3 loop is CASSQIAGYEQYF. CDR3 DNA sequence: TGTGCCAGCAGCCAAATCGCCGGCTACGAGCAGTACTTC.

The chain joins TRBV2 to TRBJ1-4, with TRBD1 as a possible D gene (5 bases). Germline CDR1 reads SNHLY; CDR2 reads FYNNEI. The CDR3 covers 16 residues. Trimming took 6 bases from V and 4 from J, leaving 18 bases between them. The CDR3 DNA reads as TGTGCCAGCAGGCTCGGGGCACAGTACCTTAATGAAAAACTGTTTTTT. It is translated as CASRLGAQYLNEKLFF.

The gene calls are TRBV2 and TRBJ1-1, with D possibly matching TRBD1 (5 bases). Deletions cut 4 bases from V and 1 base from J, with 13 bases between. This CDR3 is 15 amino acids long. Germline lookup yields CDR1 SNHLY and CDR2 FYNNEI. The CDR3 DNA reads as TGTGCCAGCAGTGGTCGCAGGGCCCAGAACACTGAAGCTTTCTTT. The encoded protein is CASSGRRAQNTEAFF.

This chain uses TRBV29-1 with TRBJ2-3; D call uncertain. Germline V gene data show CDR1 as SQVTM and CDR2 as ANQGSEA. V lost 3 bases and J lost 0, with 10 bases in between. The CDR3 consists of 14 residues. For the CDR3, the DNA is TGCAGCGTTGAGGTAGTGGCTAGCACAGATACGCAGTATTTT. Its protein is CSVEVVASTDTQYF.

This chain joins TRBV18 and TRBJ2-7; D perhaps matches TRBD1 (6 bases). The CDR3 has 14 amino acids. With 9 bases removed from V and 0 bases from J, the gap between germline ends came to 15 bases. Germline CDR1 KGHSH, CDR2 LQKENI. CDR3 bases: TGTGCCAGTCGTGGGGACATTAGCTCCTACGAGCAGTACTTC. Protein product: CASRGDISSYEQYF. Full variable domain (missing parts from reference TRBV18 and TRBJ2-7): NAGVMQNPRHLVRRRGQEARLRCSPMKGHSHVYWYRQLPEEGLKFMVYLQKENIIDESGMPKERFSAEFPKEGPSILRIQQVVRGDSAAYFCASRGDISSYEQYFGPGTRLTVT.

The genes are TRBV29-1 and TRBJ1-3; perhaps TRBD1 as D (6 bases). The V gene's germline CDR1 is SQVTM and CDR2 ANQGSEA. This CDR3 spans 13 amino acids. The germline V and J ends were trimmed by 7 bases and 0 bases, with 10 bases remaining between them. The CDR3 is CSASDSSGNTIYF. As DNA, the CDR3 is TGCAGCGCCTCGGACAGCTCTGGAAACACCATATATTTT.

This clone has more than one count but fewer than ten. The chain links TRBV2 to TRBJ1-2; D call uncertain. V was trimmed by 1 base and J by 4 bases, leaving 4 bases between them. The CDR3 runs to 12 residues. Germline-derived CDR1 and CDR2 are SNHLY and FYNNEI. The CDR3 DNA follows: TGTGCCAGCAGTGAAGGGAGCTATGGCTACACCTTC. It translates to CASSEGSYGYTF.

The rearrangement uses TRBV7-2 and TRBJ2-7; TRBD2 is a possible D gene (6 bases). CDR3 length: 13 amino acids. Trimming took off 6 bases at V and 2 bases at J, with 11 bases between the two ends. From germline, CDR1 is SGHTA and CDR2 FQGNSA. The CDR3, as DNA: TGTGCCAGCAGGACGACTAGTGCCTACGAGCAGTACTTC. Translated: CASRTTSAYEQYF.

The chain combines TRBV10-3 with TRBJ1-2, with D uncertain. The CDR3 has 11 residues. Trimming removed 8 bases from V and 6 bases from J, with 10 bases in between. CDR1 and CDR2 from the germline V gene are ENHRY and SYGVKD. The CDR3 DNA reads TGTGCCATCGGAAACAACGATGGCTACACCTTC. Translated, it gives CAIGNNDGYTF.

This clone came up once. The gene calls are TRBV7-6 and TRBJ2-5; D is possibly TRBD2 (6 bases). Germline V lookup: CDR1 SGHVS, CDR2 FNYEAQ. The V and J ends lost 8 bases and 4 bases respectively, with 20 bases between them. The CDR3 totals 15 residues. CDR3 in amino acids: CASGPEATSLETQYF. CDR3 in DNA: TGTGCCAGCGGACCCGAAGCGACTAGTCTAGAGACCCAGTACTTC. The complete variable domain, with remaining parts taken from reference TRBV7-6 and TRBJ2-5, reads GAGVSQSPRYKVTKRGQDVALRCDPISGHVSLYWYRQALGQGPEFLTYFNYEAQQDKSGLPNDRFSAERPEGSISTLTIQRTEQRDSAMYRCASGPEATSLETQYFGPGTRLLVL.

This chain connects TRBV11-2 to TRBJ1-4; 7 nucleotides agree with TRBD1. The CDR3 has 15 residues. J was trimmed by 4 bases and V by 5 bases; bases with no gene match: 7. The V gene's germline CDR1 is SGHAT and CDR2 FQNNGV. The CDR3 loop reads CASSPTGDLNEKLFF. CDR3 DNA sequence: TGTGCCAGCAGCCCCACAGGGGACCTTAATGAAAAACTGTTTTTT.

This clone was recorded only once. The chain is built from TRBV4-2 and TRBJ2-1, with TRBD2 identical over 7 bases. Trimming at V came to 0 bases and at J to 4 bases, leaving 3 bases not matched to a gene. This CDR3 comprises 15 residues. Germline V gene lookup returns CDR1 LGHNA and CDR2 YNFKEQ. The CDR3 region is CASSQDASGYNEQFF. DNA of the CDR3: TGTGCCAGCAGCCAAGATGCTAGCGGTTACAATGAGCAGTTCTTC.

This clone was detected a few times. The chain uses TRBV6-1 and TRBJ1-2, with unresolved D. The germline V gene has CDR1 MNHNS and CDR2 SASEGT. V was shortened by 8 bases and J by 6 bases, with 13 bases between the two germline ends. This CDR3 comprises 12 residues. The CDR3, as DNA: TGTGCCAGCCATATGGGATTCGATGGCTACACCTTC. It specifies CASHMGFDGYTF.

The chain recombines TRBV7-9 with TRBJ1-4; 9 nucleotides agree with TRBD1. With 1 base clipped from V and 7 bases from J, the junction kept 4 bases outside the gene matches. CDR3 size: 15 residues. Germline V gene sequence: CDR1 SEHNR, CDR2 FQNEAQ (reference sequence). CDR3 bases: TGTGCCAGCAGCTTAGGGACAGGGGTTGGTGAAAAACTGTTTTTT. Translated, it gives CASSLGTGVGEKLFF.

This chain joins TRBV2 and TRBJ1-4, with D possibly TRBD1 on 5 matching bases. Trimming removed 8 bases at V and 8 bases at J, with 15 bases between. The CDR3 is 13 amino acids. Germline V gene sequence: CDR1 SNHLY, CDR2 FYNNEI. The CDR3: CASGTIHEEKLFF. DNA of the CDR3: TGTGCCAGCGGGACCATTCACGAGGAAAAACTGTTTTTT.

Only one count was recorded for this clone. This chain connects TRBV6-5 to TRBJ2-5; 8 bases agree with TRBD1. This CDR3 region has 14 residues. After removal of 7 bases from V and 2 bases from J, the junction contained 6 bases not matched to a gene. CDR1 and CDR2 from the germline V gene are MNHEY and SVGAGI. CDR3 loop: CASTRTGFQETQYF. The CDR3 DNA reads TGTGCCAGCACCCGGACAGGGTTTCAAGAGACCCAGTACTTC.

V is TRBV4-2 and J is TRBJ1-2; 12 bases match TRBD1. Germline V gene sequence: CDR1 LGHNA, CDR2 YNFKEQ. Losses at the gene ends were 4 bases for V and 3 bases for J; bases not matched to a gene: 6. The CDR3 covers 16 residues. CDR3 bases: TGTGCCAGCAGCCCGGGACAGGGGGCTCGGGACTATGGCTACACCTTC. This encodes CASSPGQGARDYGYTF.